A selection of T cell receptor beta chains follows, all from one sample in a study of T-cell reconstitution after alpha-beta-depleted transplantation in children. Each CDR3 protein is one row after TCRdb ran MiXCR on the PCR reads. The sample carries fewer than 130,000 distinct CDR3 sequences, around a tenth recorded once. Sample: PBMCs from the stem cell graft donor, taken from the stem cell graft. Receptor source: a human donor who donated a stem cell graft to a child with acute lymphoblastic leukemia. Both conserved end residues are part of each CDR3. D genes are given only for firm matches. Only some rows state a clone size, as once, few, many or a class for expanded clones.

size: many; D: .; V: TRBV12-3/TRBV12-4; length: 14; J: TRBJ2-5; CDR3: CASSPARGRETQYF; DNA: TGTGCCAGCAGCCCCGCACGTGGTCGGGAGACCCAGTACTTC
size: .; D: TRBD2; V: TRBV7-3; length: 18; J: TRBJ2-2; CDR3: CASSLSPLAGANTGELFF; DNA: TGTGCCAGCAGCTTAAGTCCGCTAGCGGGGGCGAACACCGGGGAGCTGTTTTTT
size: many; D: .; V: TRBV12-3/TRBV12-4; length: 13; J: TRBJ2-7; CDR3: CASSLDGAYEQYF; DNA: TGTGCCAGCAGTTTGGACGGCGCCTACGAGCAGTACTTC
size: many; D: TRBD2; V: TRBV12-3/TRBV12-4; length: 15; J: TRBJ2-1; CDR3: CASSGGTSGRNEQFF; DNA: TGTGCCAGCAGTGGCGGGACTAGCGGGAGAAATGAGCAGTTCTTC
size: many; D: .; V: TRBV30; length: 12; J: TRBJ2-5; CDR3: CAWSGTAETQYF; DNA: TGTGCCTGGTCTGGGACGGCGGAGACCCAGTACTTC
size: many; D: .; V: TRBV5-1; length: 11; J: TRBJ1-1; CDR3: CASSRAGEAFF; DNA: TGCGCCAGCAGTAGGGCGGGTGAAGCTTTCTTT
size: many; D: .; V: TRBV5-1; length: 14; J: TRBJ1-1; CDR3: CASSPLTGNTEAFF; DNA: TGCGCCAGCAGCCCACTGACAGGGAACACTGAAGCTTTCTTT
size: many; D: .; V: TRBV5-1; length: 14; J: TRBJ1-1; CDR3: CASSLLPVNTEAFF; DNA: TGCGCCAGCAGCTTGCTGCCAGTGAACACTGAAGCTTTCTTT
size: .; D: .; V: TRBV12-3/TRBV12-4; length: 16; J: TRBJ2-1; CDR3: CASSLGGSTWGNEQFF; DNA: TGTGCCAGCAGTTTGGGGGGCTCTACCTGGGGCAATGAGCAGTTCTTC
size: many; D: .; V: TRBV9; length: 14; J: TRBJ2-7; CDR3: CASSVQGGVGEQYF; DNA: TGTGCCAGCAGCGTACAGGGCGGGGTCGGCGAGCAGTACTTC
size: many; D: .; V: TRBV20-1; length: 13; J: TRBJ1-1; CDR3: CSAQGGGNTEAFF; DNA: TGCAGTGCCCAAGGGGGGGGGAACACTGAAGCTTTCTTT
size: many; D: .; V: TRBV6-5; length: 16; J: TRBJ2-7; CDR3: CASSYQGQGGSYEQYF; DNA: TGTGCCAGCAGTTACCAAGGACAGGGAGGGTCCTACGAGCAGTACTTC
size: many; D: TRBD1; V: TRBV6-2/TRBV6-3; length: 15; J: TRBJ1-2; CDR3: CASTYRDRGVYGYTF; DNA: TGTGCCAGCACCTACCGGGACAGGGGGGTCTATGGCTACACCTTC
size: many; D: .; V: TRBV3-1; length: 16; J: TRBJ2-5; CDR3: CASSQEGIPLQETQYF; DNA: TGTGCCAGCAGCCAAGAAGGGATTCCCCTACAAGAGACCCAGTACTTC
size: .; D: TRBD1; V: TRBV29-1; length: 15; J: TRBJ2-3; CDR3: CSVEGGTGGGWTQYF; DNA: TGCAGCGTTGAAGGAGGGACAGGGGGCGGTTGGACGCAGTATTTT
size: many; D: .; V: TRBV28; length: 14; J: TRBJ2-7; CDR3: CASSSPWGLYEQYF; DNA: TGTGCCAGCAGCTCCCCCTGGGGCCTATACGAGCAGTACTTC
size: many; D: .; V: TRBV6-5; length: 14; J: TRBJ1-1; CDR3: CASSSDLLNTEAFF; DNA: TGTGCCAGCAGTTCGGACCTATTGAACACTGAAGCTTTCTTT
size: many; D: .; V: TRBV29-1; length: 10; J: TRBJ2-7; CDR3: CSVGGREQYF; DNA: TGCAGCGTTGGTGGGCGCGAGCAGTACTTC
size: few; D: .; V: TRBV30; length: 14; J: TRBJ1-2; CDR3: CAWSVHRVSYGYTF; DNA: TGTGCCTGGAGTGTACACAGGGTTAGCTATGGCTACACCTTC
size: many; D: TRBD1; V: TRBV4-3; length: 18; J: TRBJ1-4; CDR3: CASSQDLGDRGQGEKLFF; DNA: TGCGCCAGCAGCCAAGATTTGGGGGACAGGGGACAGGGTGAAAAACTGTTTTTT
size: many; D: TRBD2; V: TRBV20-1; length: 14; J: TRBJ2-5; CDR3: CSARASGGQETQYF; DNA: TGCAGTGCCAGGGCTAGCGGAGGTCAAGAGACCCAGTACTTC
size: many; D: TRBD2; V: TRBV7-2; length: 15; J: TRBJ2-1; CDR3: CASSLAATSVNEQFF; DNA: TGTGCCAGCAGCTTAGCTGCGACTAGCGTCAATGAGCAGTTCTTC
size: many; D: TRBD1; V: TRBV20-1; length: 16; J: TRBJ2-1; CDR3: CSARDLRDRGYNEQFF; DNA: TGCAGTGCTAGAGATCTGCGGGACAGGGGCTACAATGAGCAGTTCTTC
size: .; D: .; V: TRBV6-1; length: 15; J: TRBJ2-1; CDR3: CASSEGRASYNEQFF; DNA: TGTGCCAGCAGTGAGGGCAGGGCCTCCTACAATGAGCAGTTCTTC
size: many; D: .; V: TRBV10-2; length: 14; J: TRBJ1-5; CDR3: CASSESGSDQPQHF; DNA: TGCGCCAGCAGTGAGTCGGGCAGTGATCAGCCCCAGCATTTT
size: many; D: .; V: TRBV5-1; length: 15; J: TRBJ2-3; CDR3: CASSLLKGETDTQYF; DNA: TGCGCCAGCAGCCTCCTAAAGGGAGAGACAGATACGCAGTATTTT
size: many; D: .; V: TRBV28; length: 14; J: TRBJ2-2; CDR3: CASSFSRSTGELFF; DNA: TGTGCCAGCAGTTTCAGTCGTAGCACCGGGGAGCTGTTTTTT
size: many; D: TRBD1; V: TRBV7-9; length: 13; J: TRBJ2-5; CDR3: CATPMGQSETQYF; DNA: TGTGCCACCCCCATGGGACAGTCAGAGACCCAGTACTTC
size: few; D: .; V: TRBV12-5; length: 11; J: TRBJ1-5; CDR3: CASGPSWPQHF; DNA: TGTGCTAGTGGTCCGAGTTGGCCCCAGCATTTT
size: many; D: .; V: TRBV5-1; length: 14; J: TRBJ2-2; CDR3: CASSLRTSTGELFF; DNA: TGCGCCAGCAGCTTGCGTACTAGTACCGGGGAGCTGTTTTTT
size: many; D: TRBD2; V: TRBV5-1; length: 16; J: TRBJ2-5; CDR3: CASSLMERGLWETQYF; DNA: TGCGCCAGCAGCTTGATGGAGCGGGGGTTGTGGGAGACCCAGTACTTC
size: many; D: .; V: TRBV7-2; length: 12; J: TRBJ2-5; CDR3: CASSPHQETQYF; DNA: TGTGCCAGCAGCCCCCACCAAGAGACCCAGTACTTC
size: many; D: .; V: TRBV7-8; length: 12; J: TRBJ2-2; CDR3: CASLADTGELFF; DNA: TGTGCCAGTTTAGCGGACACCGGGGAGCTGTTTTTT
size: many; D: TRBD1; V: TRBV7-6; length: 16; J: TRBJ2-7; CDR3: CASSLSPGQGVYEQYF; DNA: TGTGCCAGCAGTTTATCGCCGGGACAGGGGGTATACGAGCAGTACTTC
size: many; D: TRBD1; V: TRBV20-1; length: 15; J: TRBJ2-7; CDR3: CSANPGQSFSYEQYF; DNA: TGCAGTGCTAACCCGGGACAGTCCTTCTCCTACGAGCAGTACTTC
size: many; D: .; V: TRBV7-9; length: 14; J: TRBJ2-5; CDR3: CASSSPPDQGAQYF; DNA: TGTGCCAGCAGCTCCCCACCGGATCAAGGGGCCCAGTACTTC
size: many; D: TRBD1; V: TRBV20-1; length: 16; J: TRBJ1-4; CDR3: CSARLNRGGTNEKLFF; DNA: TGCAGTGCTAGACTTAACAGGGGAGGAACTAATGAAAAACTGTTTTTT
size: once; D: .; V: TRBV30; length: 17; J: TRBJ1-1; CDR3: CAWSVRPPRPRNTEAFF; DNA: TGTGCCTGGAGTGTACGCCCCCCTCGGCCACGGAACACTGAAGCTTTCTTT
size: many; D: .; V: TRBV12-3/TRBV12-4; length: 14; J: TRBJ2-3; CDR3: CASSFGGTGYTQYF; DNA: TGTGCCAGCAGTTTTGGGGGGACGGGTTATACGCAGTATTTT
size: many; D: .; V: TRBV6-2/TRBV6-3; length: 14; J: TRBJ1-4; CDR3: CASKDTATNEKLFF; DNA: TGTGCCAGCAAGGACACTGCAACTAATGAAAAACTGTTTTTT
size: many; D: .; V: TRBV9; length: 11; J: TRBJ2-5; CDR3: CASSSGRTQYF; DNA: TGTGCCAGCAGCTCAGGACGGACCCAGTACTTC